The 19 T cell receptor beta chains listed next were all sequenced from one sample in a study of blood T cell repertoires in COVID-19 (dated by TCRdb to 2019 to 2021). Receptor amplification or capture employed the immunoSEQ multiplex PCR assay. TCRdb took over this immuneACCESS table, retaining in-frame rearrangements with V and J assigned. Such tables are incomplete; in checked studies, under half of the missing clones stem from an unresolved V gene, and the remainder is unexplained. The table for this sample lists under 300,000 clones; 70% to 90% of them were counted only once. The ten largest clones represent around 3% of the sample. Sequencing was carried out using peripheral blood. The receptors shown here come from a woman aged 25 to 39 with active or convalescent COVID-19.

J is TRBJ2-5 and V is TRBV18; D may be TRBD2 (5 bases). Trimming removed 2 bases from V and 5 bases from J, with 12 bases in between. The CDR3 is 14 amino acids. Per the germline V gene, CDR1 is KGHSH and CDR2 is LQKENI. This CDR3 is CASSPTGISETQYF. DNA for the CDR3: TGTGCCAGCTCACCAACGGGAATTTCGGAGACCCAGTACTTC.

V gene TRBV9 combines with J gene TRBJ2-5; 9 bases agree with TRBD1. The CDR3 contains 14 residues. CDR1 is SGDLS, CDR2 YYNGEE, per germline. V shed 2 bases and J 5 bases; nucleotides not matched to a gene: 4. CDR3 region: CASSVTGGWETQYF. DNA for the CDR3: TGTGCCAGCAGCGTTACAGGGGGCTGGGAGACCCAGTACTTC.

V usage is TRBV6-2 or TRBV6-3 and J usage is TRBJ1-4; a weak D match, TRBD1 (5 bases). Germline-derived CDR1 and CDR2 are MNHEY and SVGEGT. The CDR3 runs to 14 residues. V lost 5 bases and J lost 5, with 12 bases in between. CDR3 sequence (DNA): TGTGCCAGCAGTAGGGGTTTGGCGAATGAAAAACTGTTTTTT. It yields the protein CASSRGLANEKLFF.

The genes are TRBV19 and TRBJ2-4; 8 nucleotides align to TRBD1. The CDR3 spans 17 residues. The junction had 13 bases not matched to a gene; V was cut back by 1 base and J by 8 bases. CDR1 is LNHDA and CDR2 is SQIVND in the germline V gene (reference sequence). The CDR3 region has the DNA TGTGCCAGTAGTATAGCCCGGGCCGGGACAGGACTCGACATTCAGTACTTC. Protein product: CASSIARAGTGLDIQYF.

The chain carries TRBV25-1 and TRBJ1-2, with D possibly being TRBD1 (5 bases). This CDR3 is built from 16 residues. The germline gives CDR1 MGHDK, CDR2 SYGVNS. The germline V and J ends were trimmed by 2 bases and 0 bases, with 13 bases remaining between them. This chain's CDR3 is CASSEPDRPANYGYTF. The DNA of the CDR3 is TGTGCCAGCAGTGAACCCGACAGACCAGCTAACTATGGCTACACCTTC.

The CDR3 loop is CASSVPGGVGNQPQHF. The DNA of the CDR3 is TGTGCCAGCAGTGTTCCGGGGGGAGTGGGCAATCAGCCCCAGCATTTT. The chain uses TRBV28 and TRBJ1-5, with TRBD1 as a possible D gene (5 bases). Trimming shortened V by 5 bases and J by 2 bases, and 16 bases separated the two germline ends. The CDR3 is 16 residues long. Germline lookup yields CDR1 MDHEN and CDR2 SYDVKM. The full variable domain, in which reference TRBV28 and TRBJ1-5 provide the parts outside the CDR3, is DVKVTQSSRYLVKRTGEKVFLECVQDMDHENMFWYRQDPGLGLRLIYFSYDVKMKEKGDIPEGYSVSREKKERFSLILESASTNQTSMYLCASSVPGGVGNQPQHFGDGTRLSIL.

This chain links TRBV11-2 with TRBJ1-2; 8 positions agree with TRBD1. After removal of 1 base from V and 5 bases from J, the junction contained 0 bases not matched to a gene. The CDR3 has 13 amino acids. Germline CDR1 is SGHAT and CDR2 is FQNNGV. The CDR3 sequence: CASSLGTGYGYTF. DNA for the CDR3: TGTGCCAGCAGCTTAGGGACAGGGTATGGCTACACCTTC.

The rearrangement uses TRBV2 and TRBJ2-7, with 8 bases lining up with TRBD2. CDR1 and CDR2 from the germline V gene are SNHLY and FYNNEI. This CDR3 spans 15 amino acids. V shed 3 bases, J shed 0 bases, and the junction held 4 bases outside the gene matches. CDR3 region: CASSDRGGASYEQYF. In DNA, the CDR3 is TGTGCCAGCAGTGATCGGGGGGGGGCCTCCTACGAGCAGTACTTC. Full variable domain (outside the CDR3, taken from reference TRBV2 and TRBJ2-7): EPEVTQTPSHQVTQMGQEVILRCVPISNHLYFYWYRQILGQKVEFLVSFYNNEISEKSEIFDDQFSVERPDGSNFTLKIRSTKLEDSAMYFCASSDRGGASYEQYFGPGTRLTVT.

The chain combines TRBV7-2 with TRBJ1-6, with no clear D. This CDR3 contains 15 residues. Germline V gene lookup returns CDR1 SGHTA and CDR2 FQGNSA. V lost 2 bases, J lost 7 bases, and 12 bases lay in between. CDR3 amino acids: CASSLFGSGNSPLHF. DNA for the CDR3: TGTGCCAGCAGCTTATTTGGGTCCGGGAATTCACCCCTCCACTTT.

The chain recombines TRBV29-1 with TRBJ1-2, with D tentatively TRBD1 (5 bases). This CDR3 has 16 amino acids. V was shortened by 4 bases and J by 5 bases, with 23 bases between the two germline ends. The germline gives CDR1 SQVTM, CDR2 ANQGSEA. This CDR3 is CSVGGAEGSNRYGYTF. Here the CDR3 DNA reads TGCAGCGTTGGCGGGGCGGAAGGGTCTAACCGATATGGCTACACCTTC.

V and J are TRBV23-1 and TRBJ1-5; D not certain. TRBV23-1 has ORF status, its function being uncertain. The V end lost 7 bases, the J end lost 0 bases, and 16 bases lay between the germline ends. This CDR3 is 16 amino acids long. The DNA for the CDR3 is TGCGCCAGCACCGTTTTGGCTAGTTATAGCAATCAGCCCCAGCATTTT. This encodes CASTVLASYSNQPQHF.

The DNA for the CDR3 is TGTGCCAGCAGCGCGCAAGAGACCCAGTACTTC. It yields the protein CASSAQETQYF. The chain carries TRBV7-9 and TRBJ2-5; D is unclear. Trimming left V 5 bases short and J 2 bases short, with 3 bases between. The germline V gene has CDR1 SEHNR and CDR2 FQNEAQ (reference sequence). The CDR3 runs 11 residues.

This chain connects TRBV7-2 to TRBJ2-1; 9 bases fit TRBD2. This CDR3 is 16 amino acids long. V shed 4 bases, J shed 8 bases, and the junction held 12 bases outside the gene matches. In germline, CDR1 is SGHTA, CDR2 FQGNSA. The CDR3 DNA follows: TGTGCCAGCAGCTCCGCGGGGGGGGTGAGGAGCTATGAGCAGTTCTTC. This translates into CASSSAGGVRSYEQFF.

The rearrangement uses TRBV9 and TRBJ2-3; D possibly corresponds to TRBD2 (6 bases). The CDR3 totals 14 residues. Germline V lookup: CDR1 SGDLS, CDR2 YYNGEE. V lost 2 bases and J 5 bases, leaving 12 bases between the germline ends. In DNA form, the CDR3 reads TGTGCCAGCAGCGTCAATGTCGGGGGAGATACGCAGTATTTT. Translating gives CASSVNVGGDTQYF.

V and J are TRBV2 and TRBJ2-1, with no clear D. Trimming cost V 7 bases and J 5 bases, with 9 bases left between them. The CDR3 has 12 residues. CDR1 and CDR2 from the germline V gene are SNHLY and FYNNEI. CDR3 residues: CASNLYHNEQFF. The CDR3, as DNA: TGTGCCAGCAACCTCTATCACAATGAGCAGTTCTTC.

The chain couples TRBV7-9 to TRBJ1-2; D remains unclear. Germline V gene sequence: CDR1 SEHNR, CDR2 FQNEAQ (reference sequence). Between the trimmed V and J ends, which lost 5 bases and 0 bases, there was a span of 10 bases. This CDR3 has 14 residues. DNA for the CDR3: TGTGCCAGCAGCCGGGATCTAGCTAACTATGGCTACACCTTC. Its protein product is CASSRDLANYGYTF. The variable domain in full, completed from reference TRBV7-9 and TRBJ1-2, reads DTGVSQNPRHKITKRGQNVTFRCDPISEHNRLYWYRQTLGQGPEFLTYFQNEAQLEKSRLLSDRFSAERPKGSFSTLEIQRTEQGDSAMYLCASSRDLANYGYTFGSGTRLTVV.

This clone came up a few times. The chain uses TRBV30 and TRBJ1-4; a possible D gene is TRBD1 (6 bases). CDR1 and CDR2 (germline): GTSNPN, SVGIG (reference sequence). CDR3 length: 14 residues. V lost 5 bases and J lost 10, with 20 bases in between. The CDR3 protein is CAWGALGGRGKLFF. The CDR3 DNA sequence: TGTGCCTGGGGGGCCCTCGGGGGGCGCGGAAAACTGTTTTTT. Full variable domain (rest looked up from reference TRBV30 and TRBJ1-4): SQTIHQWPATLVQPVGSPLSLECTVEGTSNPNLYWYRQAAGRGLQLLFYSVGIGQISSEVPQNLSASRPQDRQFILSSKKLLLSDSGFYLCAWGALGGRGKLFFGSGTQLSVL.

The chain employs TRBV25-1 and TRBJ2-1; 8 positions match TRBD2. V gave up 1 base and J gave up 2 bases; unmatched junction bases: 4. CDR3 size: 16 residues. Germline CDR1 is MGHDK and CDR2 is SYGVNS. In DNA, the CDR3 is TGTGCCAGCAGTGAATCAGTTAGCGGGGCCTACAATGAGCAGTTCTTC. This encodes CASSESVSGAYNEQFF.

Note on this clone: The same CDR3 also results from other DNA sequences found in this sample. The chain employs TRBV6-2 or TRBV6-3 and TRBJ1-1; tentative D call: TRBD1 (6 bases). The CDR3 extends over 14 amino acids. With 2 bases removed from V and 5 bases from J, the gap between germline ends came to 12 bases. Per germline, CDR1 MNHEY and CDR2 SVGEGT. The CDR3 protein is CASSYGQGSTEAFF. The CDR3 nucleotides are TGTGCCAGCAGTTACGGGCAGGGGAGTACTGAAGCTTTCTTT.